This T cell receptor beta chain was sequenced in a study of early T cells in non-severe SARS-CoV-2 infection. Across the whole study: Sequencing was performed on bulk RNA from unsorted whole blood, leaving chains unpaired.

Germline assignment: CDR1 GTSNPN and CDR2 SVGIG (reference sequence). The germline V and J ends were trimmed by 6 bases and 3 bases, with 11 bases remaining between them. CDR3 length: 13 residues. Individually, cDNA molecules had unique molecular identifiers attached to them. Using its own MiXCR run on the 5' RACE reads, TCRdb lists one record per CDR3 protein. The sample includes about 80,000 distinct CDR3 sequences, approximately 12% of them seen just once. Notes on the study in general: Sequences matched to VDJdb favored anti-spike CD8 responses, while private and CD4 specificities were missed.

This clonotype was seen a few times. The antigen is unknown. The chain couples TRBV30 to TRBJ1-4; D is unresolved. Sequencing used whole blood. The TCR comes from an adult who was a healthcare worker with PCR-confirmed SARS-CoV-2 infection or an uninfected control (not recorded which). The CDR3: CACPGISNEKLFF. For the CDR3, the DNA is TGTGCCTGCCCAGGAATTTCTAATGAAAAACTGTTTTTT.